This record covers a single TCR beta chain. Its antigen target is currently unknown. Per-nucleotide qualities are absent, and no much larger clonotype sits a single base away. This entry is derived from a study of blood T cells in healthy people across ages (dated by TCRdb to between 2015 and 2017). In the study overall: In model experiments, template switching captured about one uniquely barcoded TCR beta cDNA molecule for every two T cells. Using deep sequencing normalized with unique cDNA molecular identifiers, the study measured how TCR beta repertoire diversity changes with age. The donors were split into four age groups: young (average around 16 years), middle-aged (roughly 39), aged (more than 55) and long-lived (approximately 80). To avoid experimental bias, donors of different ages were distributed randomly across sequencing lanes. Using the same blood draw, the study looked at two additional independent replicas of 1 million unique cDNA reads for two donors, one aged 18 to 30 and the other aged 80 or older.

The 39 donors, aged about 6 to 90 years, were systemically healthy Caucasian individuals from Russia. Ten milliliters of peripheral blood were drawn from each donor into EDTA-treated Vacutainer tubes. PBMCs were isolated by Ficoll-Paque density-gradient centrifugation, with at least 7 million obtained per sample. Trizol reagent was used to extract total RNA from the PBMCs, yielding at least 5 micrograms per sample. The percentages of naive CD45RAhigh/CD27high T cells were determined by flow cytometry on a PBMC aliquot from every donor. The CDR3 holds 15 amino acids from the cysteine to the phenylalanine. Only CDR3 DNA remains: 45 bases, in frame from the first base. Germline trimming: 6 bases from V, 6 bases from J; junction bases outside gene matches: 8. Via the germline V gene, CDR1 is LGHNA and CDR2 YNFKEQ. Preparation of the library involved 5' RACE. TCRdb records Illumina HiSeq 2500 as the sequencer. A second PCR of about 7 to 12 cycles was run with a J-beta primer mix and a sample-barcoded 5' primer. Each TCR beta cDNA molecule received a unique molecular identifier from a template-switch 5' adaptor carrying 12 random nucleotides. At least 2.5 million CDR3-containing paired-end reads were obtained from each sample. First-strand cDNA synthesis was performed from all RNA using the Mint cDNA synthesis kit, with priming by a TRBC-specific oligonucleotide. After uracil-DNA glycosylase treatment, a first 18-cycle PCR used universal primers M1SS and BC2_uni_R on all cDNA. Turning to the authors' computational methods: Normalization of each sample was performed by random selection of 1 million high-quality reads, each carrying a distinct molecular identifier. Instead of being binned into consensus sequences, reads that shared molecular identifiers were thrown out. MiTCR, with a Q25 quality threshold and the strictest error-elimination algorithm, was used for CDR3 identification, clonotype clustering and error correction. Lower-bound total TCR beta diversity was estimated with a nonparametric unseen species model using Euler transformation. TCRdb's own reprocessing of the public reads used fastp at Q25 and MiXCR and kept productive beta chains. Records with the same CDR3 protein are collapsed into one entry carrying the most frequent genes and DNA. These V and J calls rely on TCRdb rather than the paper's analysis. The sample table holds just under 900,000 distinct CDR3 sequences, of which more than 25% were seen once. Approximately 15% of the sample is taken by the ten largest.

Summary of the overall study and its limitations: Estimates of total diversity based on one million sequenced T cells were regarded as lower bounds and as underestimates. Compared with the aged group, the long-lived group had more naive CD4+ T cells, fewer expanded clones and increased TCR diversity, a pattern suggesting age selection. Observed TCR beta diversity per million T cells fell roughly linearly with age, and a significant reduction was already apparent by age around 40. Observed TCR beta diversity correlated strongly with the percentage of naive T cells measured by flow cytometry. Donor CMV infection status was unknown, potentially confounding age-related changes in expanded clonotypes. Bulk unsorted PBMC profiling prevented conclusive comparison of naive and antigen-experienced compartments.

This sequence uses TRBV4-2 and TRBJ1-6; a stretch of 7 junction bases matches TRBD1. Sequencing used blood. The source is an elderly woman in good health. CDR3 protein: CASSSPGQPNSPLHF. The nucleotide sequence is TGTGCCAGCAGTTCCCCGGGACAGCCTAATTCACCCCTCCACTTT.